This is a list of T cell receptor beta chains from one sample in a study of blood T cell repertoires in COVID-19. Only in-frame clones appear in the TCRdb table, and some are missing; sequencing was by immunoSEQ multiplex PCR. The table records some 150,000 clones, 79% of them present only once. Sequencing input: peripheral blood. These receptors came from a woman between 70 and 85 years old with COVID-19, enrolled during active disease. The CDR3 runs from the conserved cysteine through the conserved F or W. The D gene is left open where the match is weak.

d_call	v_call	j_call	cdr3_aa	cdr3_nt
TRBD1	TRBV5-1	TRBJ1-3	CASSSQGFGNTIYF	TGCGCCAGCAGCTCACAGGGGTTTGGAAACACCATATATTTT
-	TRBV30	TRBJ1-2	CAWSLPLVVDYGYTF	TGTGCCTGGAGTCTACCCTTAGTTGTCGACTATGGCTACACCTTC
-	TRBV30	TRBJ1-2	CAWSRQGGTRGYTF	TGTGCCTGGAGTAGGCAGGGAGGCACTCGTGGCTACACCTTC
-	TRBV25-1	TRBJ2-2	CASSDPGKNTGELFF	TGTGCCAGCAGTGACCCAGGGAAGAACACCGGGGAGCTGTTTTTT
-	TRBV6-5	TRBJ1-3	CASSYRGSEDTIYF	TGTGCCAGCAGTTACAGGGGGTCAGAGGACACCATATATTTT
-	TRBV10-3	TRBJ2-1	CAISEPSGGNEQFF	TGTGCCATCAGTGAGCCCTCCGGCGGCAATGAGCAGTTCTTC
-	TRBV21-1	TRBJ1-4	CASSRRDRGGTTTGTNEKLFF	TGTGCCAGCAGCCGCCGGGACAGGGGAGGGACGACGACAGGGACTAATGAAAAACTGTTTTTT
TRBD1	TRBV5-8	TRBJ2-2	CASSLDRDGELFF	TGTGCCAGCAGCTTAGACAGGGACGGGGAGCTGTTTTTT
TRBD2	TRBV5-1	TRBJ2-7	CASRGGNYEQYF	TGCGCCAGCAGGGGGGGGAACTACGAGCAGTACTTC
TRBD2	TRBV15	TRBJ2-1	CATSRDLSGGSSYNEQFF	TGTGCCACCAGCAGAGACTTGAGCGGGGGTAGCTCCTACAATGAGCAGTTCTTC